These 19 T cell receptor beta chains were sequenced from one sample in a study of monozygotic twins with inflammatory bowel disease. TCRdb re-called the 5' RACE reads and catalogs CDR3 proteins one per entry, DNA excluded. The listing records fewer than 450,000 distinct CDR3 sequences. Sequencing was carried out using blood. These receptor sequences come from a human donor with ulcerative colitis or Crohn's disease, or a healthy co-twin of an affected twin (not recorded which).

This chain connects TRBV5-1 to TRBJ2-7; TCRdb's D call of TRBD1 is untestable without DNA. This CDR3 is 14 amino acids long. The germline gives CDR1 SGHRS, CDR2 YFSETQ. The CDR3 spells CASSLSSGVYEQYF. Complete variable domain (other parts from reference TRBV5-1 and TRBJ2-7): KAGVTQTPRYLIKTRGQQVTLSCSPISGHRSVSWYQQTPGQGLQFLFEYFSETQRNKGNFPGRFSGRQFSNSRSEMNVSTLELGDSALYLCASSLSSGVYEQYFGPGTRLTVT.

The CDR3 region is CASSPTGGGMNTEAFF. The rearrangement uses TRBV18 and TRBJ1-1. Germline CDR1 and CDR2: KGHSH and LQKENI. This CDR3 contains 16 residues.

J is TRBJ2-5 and V is TRBV28; with no DNA, the TCRdb D assignment of TRBD2 cannot be verified. From germline, CDR1 is MDHEN and CDR2 SYDVKM. The CDR3 totals 12 residues. The CDR3: CASIGEQETQYF.

The chain recombines TRBV5-1 with TRBJ1-1; no DNA is available, so the TRBD1 call from TCRdb remains unchecked. Germline loops: CDR1 SGHRS, CDR2 YFSETQ. The CDR3 has 18 amino acids. The CDR3 is CASSPGRDRGPGGTEAFF.

V usage is TRBV18 and J usage is TRBJ1-6; TCRdb returns TRBD1, unconfirmable since there is no DNA. The CDR3 is 12 residues long. In germline, CDR1 is KGHSH, CDR2 LQKENI. The CDR3 is CASSPEGAMTHF.

The V call is TRBV27, the J call TRBJ2-5; TCRdb returns TRBD1, unconfirmable since there is no DNA. Germline CDR1 is MNHEY and CDR2 is SMNVEV (reference sequence). The CDR3 covers 14 residues. The CDR3 sequence is CASSLWGNSETQYF.

J is TRBJ1-2 and V is TRBV3-1; TCRdb gives TRBD1 as the D gene, but with no DNA this cannot be confirmed. The CDR3 is 15 amino acids. From germline, CDR1 is LGHDT and CDR2 YNNKEL (reference sequence). The CDR3 region is CASSQDRGASKGYTF.

CDR3 region: CSARGDPQFYEQYF. The rearrangement links TRBV20-1 to TRBJ2-7; as DNA is missing, the TRBD1 call by TCRdb cannot be tested. Germline V lookup: CDR1 DFQATT, CDR2 SNEGSKA (reference sequence). The CDR3 covers 14 residues.

This chain connects TRBV18 to TRBJ2-1. The CDR3 contains 16 residues. Per the germline V gene, CDR1 is KGHSH and CDR2 is LQKENI. The CDR3 reads CASSFSRAGLYNEQFF.

The rearrangement joins TRBV4-1 to TRBJ1-1. The CDR3 totals 11 residues. CDR1 MGHRA and CDR2 YSYEKL come from the germline V gene. CDR3: CASSQNSEAFF.

The chain uses TRBV12-3 or TRBV12-4 and TRBJ1-5. This CDR3 contains 12 residues. The CDR3 spells CASRLGVQPQHF.

CDR3 amino acids: CASSLVDTGTGAYNEQFF. This chain uses TRBV5-1 with TRBJ2-1; TCRdb picks TRBD1, but there is no DNA to check that call. Per the germline V gene, CDR1 is SGHRS and CDR2 is YFSETQ. CDR3 size: 18 residues.

The chain combines TRBV6-5 with TRBJ1-2; there is no DNA to check the TCRdb D call of TRBD1. CDR1 and CDR2 from the germline V gene are MNHEY and SVGAGI. This CDR3 spans 13 amino acids. CDR3 loop: CASSYQGVGGYTF.

The chain is built from TRBV19 and TRBJ2-3; with no DNA, the TCRdb D assignment of TRBD1 cannot be verified. Germline V gives CDR1 LNHDA, CDR2 SQIVND (reference sequence). There are 15 residues in the CDR3. CDR3 protein: CASSIVRVGTDTQYF.

The V gene is TRBV4-3, the J gene TRBJ2-4; TCRdb outputs TRBD2, but without DNA this stays unchecked. Germline V gene lookup returns CDR1 LGHNA and CDR2 YSLEER. CDR3 length equals 15 residues. The CDR3 reads CASSYRLGAKNIQYF.

The J gene is TRBJ2-5, the V gene TRBV5-1; the TCRdb D gene call, TRBD2, has no DNA to confirm it. The CDR3 sequence is 15 residues long. Germline CDR1 and CDR2: SGHRS and YFSETQ. The CDR3 is CASSLRPSAGETQYF.

This chain links TRBV6-4 with TRBJ2-1; the TRBD2 assignment by TCRdb is unverifiable without DNA. The CDR3 sequence is 18 residues long. Per the germline V gene, CDR1 is MRHNA and CDR2 is SNTAGT. CDR3 amino acids: CASSEVLAGGYSYNEQFF.

The chain combines TRBV7-3 with TRBJ2-1; the TRBD1 assignment by TCRdb is unverifiable without DNA. The CDR3 sequence is 16 residues long. Germline CDR1 is SGHTA and CDR2 is FQGTGA. The chain's CDR3 is CASSLETGTSYNEQFF.

The rearrangement links TRBV7-9 to TRBJ1-2; checking the TCRdb D call of TRBD1 is not possible without DNA. This CDR3 comprises 14 residues. Looked up from germline, CDR1 is SEHNR and CDR2 is FQNEAQ (reference sequence). The CDR3 spells CATRGRGQGYGYTF.